This T cell receptor beta chain was obtained from a study of T cell responses to AZD1222 COVID-19 vaccine. V dropped 4 bases and J dropped 7 bases, with 5 bases sitting between them. The CDR3 consists of 11 residues. Germline-derived CDR1 and CDR2 are MDHEN and SYDVKM. Whole-study findings and limits: Targeting of unmutated variant regions was reportedly seen in nearly half of spike-specific TCRs. Spike as a whole was targeted by vaccine-associated CD4 TCRs, dominant at 160-218 and 743-854. Baseline seropositives among AZD1222 recipients totaled only five to seven.

With respect to this clone: The antigen remains undetermined.

TCRdb's table, derived via immunoSEQ multiplex PCR, lists solely in-frame clones and lacks some. The sample has 110,000 to 150,000 clones; over 85% are singletons. The source of this sequence is an adult in good health. This sample comprised peripheral blood, obtained on day 0 of AZD1222 vaccination. The chain combines TRBV28 with TRBJ1-3, with D unclear. CDR3 amino acids: CASSYWNTIYF. Written as DNA, the CDR3 is TGTGCCAGCAGTTACTGGAACACCATATATTTT. Filled out from reference TRBV28 and TRBJ1-3, the complete variable domain reads DVKVTQSSRYLVKRTGEKVFLECVQDMDHENMFWYRQDPGLGLRLIYFSYDVKMKEKGDIPEGYSVSREKKERFSLILESASTNQTSMYLCASSYWNTIYFGEGSWLTVV.